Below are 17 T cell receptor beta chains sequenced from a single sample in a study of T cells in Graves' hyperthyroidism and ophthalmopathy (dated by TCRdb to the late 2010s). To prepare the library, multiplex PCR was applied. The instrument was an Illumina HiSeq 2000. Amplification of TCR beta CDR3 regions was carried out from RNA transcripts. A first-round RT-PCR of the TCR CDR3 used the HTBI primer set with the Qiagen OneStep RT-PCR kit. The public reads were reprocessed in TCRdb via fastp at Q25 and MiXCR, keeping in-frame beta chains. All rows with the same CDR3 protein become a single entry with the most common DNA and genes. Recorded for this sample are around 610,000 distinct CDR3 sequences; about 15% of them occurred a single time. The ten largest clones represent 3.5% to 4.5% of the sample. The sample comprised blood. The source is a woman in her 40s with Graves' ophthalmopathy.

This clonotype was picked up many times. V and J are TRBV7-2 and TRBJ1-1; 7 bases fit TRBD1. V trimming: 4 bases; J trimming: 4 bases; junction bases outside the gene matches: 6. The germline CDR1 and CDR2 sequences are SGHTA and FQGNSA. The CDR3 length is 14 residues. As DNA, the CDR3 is TGTGCCAGCAGCTCCAGACAGGGTCCCACTGAAGCTTTCTTT. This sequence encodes CASSSRQGPTEAFF. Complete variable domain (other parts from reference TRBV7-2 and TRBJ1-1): GAGVSQSPSNKVTEKGKDVELRCDPISGHTALYWYRQSLGQGLEFLIYFQGNSAPDKSGLPSDRFSAERTGGSVSTLTIQRTQQEDSAVYLCASSSRQGPTEAFFGQGTRLTVV.

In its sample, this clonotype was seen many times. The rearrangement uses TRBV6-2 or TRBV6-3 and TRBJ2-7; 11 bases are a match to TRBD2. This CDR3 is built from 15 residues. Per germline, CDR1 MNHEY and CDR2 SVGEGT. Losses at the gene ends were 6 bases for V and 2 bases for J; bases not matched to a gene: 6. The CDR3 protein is CASSRLAGGPYEQYF. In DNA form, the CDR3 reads TGTGCCAGCAGCCGGCTAGCGGGAGGTCCCTACGAGCAGTACTTC.

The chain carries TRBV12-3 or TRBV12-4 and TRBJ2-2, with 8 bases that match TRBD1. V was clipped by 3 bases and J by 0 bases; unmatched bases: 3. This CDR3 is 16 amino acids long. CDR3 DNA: TGTGCCAGCAGTTTTCAGGGGGCCGCGAACACCGGGGAGCTGTTTTTT. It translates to CASSFQGAANTGELFF.

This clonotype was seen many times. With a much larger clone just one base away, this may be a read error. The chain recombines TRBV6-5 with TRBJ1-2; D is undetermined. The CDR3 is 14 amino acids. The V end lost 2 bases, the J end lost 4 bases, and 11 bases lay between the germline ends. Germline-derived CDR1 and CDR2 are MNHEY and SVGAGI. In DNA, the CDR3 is TGTGCCAGCAGTTACGACAAGGGCGGCTATGGCTACACCTTC. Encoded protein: CASSYDKGGYGYTF.

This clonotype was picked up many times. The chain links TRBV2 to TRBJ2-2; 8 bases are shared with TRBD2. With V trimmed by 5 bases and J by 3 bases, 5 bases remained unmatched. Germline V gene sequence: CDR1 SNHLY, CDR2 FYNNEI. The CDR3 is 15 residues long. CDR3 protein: CASSLLAGYTGELFF. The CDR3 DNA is TGTGCCAGCAGTCTCTTAGCGGGGTACACCGGGGAGCTGTTTTTT.

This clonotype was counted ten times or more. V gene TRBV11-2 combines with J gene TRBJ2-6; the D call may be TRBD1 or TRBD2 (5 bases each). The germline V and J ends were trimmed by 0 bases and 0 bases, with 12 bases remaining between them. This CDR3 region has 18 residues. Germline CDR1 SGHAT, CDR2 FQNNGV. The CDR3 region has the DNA TGTGCCAGCAGCTTAGAACCGGGACCGATCTCTGGGGCCAACGTCCTGACTTTC. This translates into CASSLEPGPISGANVLTF.

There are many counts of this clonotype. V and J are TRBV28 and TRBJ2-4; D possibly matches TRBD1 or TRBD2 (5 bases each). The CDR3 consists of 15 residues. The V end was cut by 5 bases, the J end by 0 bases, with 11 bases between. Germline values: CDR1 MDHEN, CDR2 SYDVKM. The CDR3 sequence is CASSKTGTAKNIQYF. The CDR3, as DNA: TGTGCCAGCAGTAAAACCGGGACAGCCAAAAACATTCAGTACTTC.

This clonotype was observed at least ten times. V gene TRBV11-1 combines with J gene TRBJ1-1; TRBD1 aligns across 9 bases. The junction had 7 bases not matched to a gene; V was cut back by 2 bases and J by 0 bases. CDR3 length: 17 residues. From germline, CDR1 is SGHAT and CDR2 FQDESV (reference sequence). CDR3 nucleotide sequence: TGTGCCAGCAGCTTAATACAGGGGGCGGGGATGAACACTGAAGCTTTCTTT. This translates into CASSLIQGAGMNTEAFF.

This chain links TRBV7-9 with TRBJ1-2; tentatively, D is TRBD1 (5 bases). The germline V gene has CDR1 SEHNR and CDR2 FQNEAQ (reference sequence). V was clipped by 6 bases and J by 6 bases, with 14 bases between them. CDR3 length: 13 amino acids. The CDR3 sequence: CASRRDSTNGYTF. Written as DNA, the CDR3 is TGTGCCAGCAGACGGGACTCTACTAATGGCTACACCTTC.

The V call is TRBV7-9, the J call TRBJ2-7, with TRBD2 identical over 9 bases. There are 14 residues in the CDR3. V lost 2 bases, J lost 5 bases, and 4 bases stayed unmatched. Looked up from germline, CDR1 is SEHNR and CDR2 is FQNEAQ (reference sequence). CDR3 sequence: CASSLSGRRDEQYF. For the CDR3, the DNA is TGTGCCAGCAGCTTAAGCGGGAGGCGGGACGAGCAGTACTTC.

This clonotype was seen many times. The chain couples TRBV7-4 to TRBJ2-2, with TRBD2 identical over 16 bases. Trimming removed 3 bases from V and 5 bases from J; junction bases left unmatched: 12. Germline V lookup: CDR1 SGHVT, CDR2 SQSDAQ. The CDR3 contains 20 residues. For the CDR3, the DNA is TGTGCCAGCAGCTTTAGCTTCGGGACTAGCGGGAGGGCCGGAACCGGGGAGCTGTTTTTT. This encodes CASSFSFGTSGRAGTGELFF.

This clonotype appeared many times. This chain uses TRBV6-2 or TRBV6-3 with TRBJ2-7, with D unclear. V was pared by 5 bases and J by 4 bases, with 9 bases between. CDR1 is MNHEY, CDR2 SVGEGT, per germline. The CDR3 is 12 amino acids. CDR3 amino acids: CASSHTAYEQYF. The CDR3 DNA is TGTGCCAGCAGTCACACAGCATACGAGCAGTACTTC.

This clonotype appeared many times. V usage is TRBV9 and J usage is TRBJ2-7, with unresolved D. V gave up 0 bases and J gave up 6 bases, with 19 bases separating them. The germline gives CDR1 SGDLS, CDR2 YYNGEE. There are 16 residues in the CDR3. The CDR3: CASSVGGVDLGPEQYF. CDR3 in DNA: TGTGCCAGCAGCGTAGGTGGGGTGGACCTCGGGCCCGAGCAGTACTTC.

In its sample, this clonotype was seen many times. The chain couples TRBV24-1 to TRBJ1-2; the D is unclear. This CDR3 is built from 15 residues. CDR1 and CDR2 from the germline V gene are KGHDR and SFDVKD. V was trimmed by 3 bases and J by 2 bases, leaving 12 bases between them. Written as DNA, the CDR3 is TGTGCCACCAGTGATGCCGGGGAGGGAAACTATGGCTACACCTTC. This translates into CATSDAGEGNYGYTF.

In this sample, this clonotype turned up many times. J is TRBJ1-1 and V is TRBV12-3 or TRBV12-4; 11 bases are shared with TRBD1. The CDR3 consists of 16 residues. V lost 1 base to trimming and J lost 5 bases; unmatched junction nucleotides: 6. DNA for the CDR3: TGTGCCAGCAGTTTAGGGGACAGGGGGTCATATACTGAAGCTTTCTTT. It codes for CASSLGDRGSYTEAFF.

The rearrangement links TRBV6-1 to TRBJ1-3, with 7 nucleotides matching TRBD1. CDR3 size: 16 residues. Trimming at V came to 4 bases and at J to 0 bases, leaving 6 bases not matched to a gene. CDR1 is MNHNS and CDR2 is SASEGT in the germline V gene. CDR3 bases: TGTGCCAGCAGTGCCGGACAGGCTTACTCTGGAAACACCATATATTTT. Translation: CASSAGQAYSGNTIYF.

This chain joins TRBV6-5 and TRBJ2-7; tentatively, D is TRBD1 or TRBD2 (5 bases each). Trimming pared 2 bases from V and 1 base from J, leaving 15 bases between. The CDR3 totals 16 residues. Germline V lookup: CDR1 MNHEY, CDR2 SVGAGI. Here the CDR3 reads CASSYSPGPVSYEQYF. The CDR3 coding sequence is TGTGCCAGCAGTTACAGCCCGGGGCCGGTTTCCTACGAGCAGTACTTC.